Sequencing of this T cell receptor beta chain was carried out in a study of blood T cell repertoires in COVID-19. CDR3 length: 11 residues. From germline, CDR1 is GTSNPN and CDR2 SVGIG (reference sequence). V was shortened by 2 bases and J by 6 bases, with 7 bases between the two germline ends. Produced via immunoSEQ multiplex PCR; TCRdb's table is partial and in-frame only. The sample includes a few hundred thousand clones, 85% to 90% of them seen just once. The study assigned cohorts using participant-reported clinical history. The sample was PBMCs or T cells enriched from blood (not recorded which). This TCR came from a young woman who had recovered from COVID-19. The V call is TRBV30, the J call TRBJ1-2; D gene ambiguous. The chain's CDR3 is CAWSYLDGYTF. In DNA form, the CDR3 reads TGTGCCTGGAGTTATCTTGATGGCTACACCTTC. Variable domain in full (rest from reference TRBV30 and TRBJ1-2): SQTIHQWPATLVQPVGSPLSLECTVEGTSNPNLYWYRQAAGRGLQLLFYSVGIGQISSEVPQNLSASRPQDRQFILSSKKLLLSDSGFYLCAWSYLDGYTFGSGTRLTVV.